These 21 T cell receptor beta chains originate from one sample sequenced in a study of beta chain features in type 1 diabetes. Study-level findings and limits: In all four CD4+ subsets, TCRB CDR3 length was significantly, moderately reduced in type 1 diabetes.

Their antigens remain unidentified. Every isolated RNA sample was fully reverse transcribed, so sequencing captured expressed TCRB transcripts. Produced via immunoSEQ multiplex PCR; TCRdb's table is partial and in-frame only. Found here are roughly 730,000 clones, roughly 12% of them singletons; the top ten hold approximately 0.022%. Sequenced input: naive CD4+ T cells from blood. Receptor source: a man aged 18 to 30 with type 1 diabetes.

This clone was observed a few times. V is TRBV7-2 and J is TRBJ1-5; a possible D gene is TRBD1 (5 bases). Trimming removed 7 bases from V and 6 bases from J, with 13 bases in between. The germline V gene has CDR1 SGHTA and CDR2 FQGNSA. The CDR3 contains 13 residues. The CDR3 loop is CASTQGPGQPQHF. The CDR3 bases are TGTGCCAGCACCCAGGGACCGGGTCAGCCCCAGCATTTT.

V is TRBV18 and J is TRBJ1-1; D ambiguous. This CDR3 comprises 15 residues. From germline, CDR1 is KGHSH and CDR2 LQKENI. Deletions cut 1 base from V and 1 base from J, with 10 bases between. CDR3 protein: CASSPQGPTNTEAFF. The DNA for the CDR3 is TGTGCCAGCTCACCACAGGGTCCGACGAACACTGAAGCTTTCTTT.

This clone was detected only a few times. Other DNA sequences in the same sample also yield this CDR3. CDR3 sequence reads: CASSLGFGETQYF. In nucleotides, the CDR3 is TGTGCCAGCAGCTTAGGGTTCGGAGAGACCCAGTACTTC. The genes are TRBV7-2 and TRBJ2-5; D gene unclear. Trimming took off 1 base at V and 4 bases at J, with 7 bases between the two ends. Germline-derived CDR1 and CDR2 are SGHTA and FQGNSA. This CDR3 has 13 amino acids.

This chain joins TRBV30 and TRBJ1-4; no firm D call. Germline CDR1 GTSNPN, CDR2 SVGIG (reference sequence). Trimming removed 0 bases at V and 4 bases at J, with 9 bases between. The length of the CDR3 is 14 residues. This chain's CDR3 is CAWSVLEINEKLFF. The DNA for the CDR3 is TGTGCCTGGAGTGTACTTGAAATTAATGAAAAACTGTTTTTT.

The chain carries TRBV15 and TRBJ2-1; 8 positions match TRBD2. Germline V gives CDR1 LNHNV, CDR2 YYDKDF (reference sequence). The CDR3 spans 15 residues. Trimming took 2 bases from V and 1 from J; bases not matched to a gene: 1. The CDR3 nucleotides read TGTGCCACCAGCAGAAGCGGGGGTTCCTACAATGAGCAGTTCTTC. Protein sequence: CATSRSGGSYNEQFF.

This rearrangement joins TRBV6-6 to TRBJ2-4; D is possibly TRBD2 (6 bases). Germline V gene data show CDR1 as MNHNY and CDR2 as SVGAGI (reference sequence). The CDR3 length is 15 residues. Trimming left V 0 bases short and J 1 base short, with 7 bases between. The CDR3 bases are TGTGCCAGCAGTTACTCTGGGGGGGCCAAAAACATTCAGTACTTC. The encoded protein is CASSYSGGAKNIQYF.

This clone was found a few times. The chain links TRBV27 to TRBJ2-5; the D gene is possibly TRBD1 (5 bases). Germline CDR1 and CDR2: MNHEY and SMNVEV (reference sequence). The V end lost 4 bases, the J end lost 7 bases, and 7 bases lay between the germline ends. The CDR3 totals 11 residues. For the CDR3, the DNA is TGTGCCAGCAGTTCCCAGGGGACCCAGTACTTC. Translating it yields CASSSQGTQYF.

The V and J genes are TRBV28 and TRBJ2-5; D call uncertain. V shed 6 bases and J shed 5 bases, with 13 bases lying between them. Germline assignment: CDR1 MDHEN and CDR2 SYDVKM. The CDR3 consists of 13 residues. CDR3 sequence: CASSTHDWETQYF. The CDR3 DNA reads as TGTGCCAGCAGCACACACGATTGGGAGACCCAGTACTTC.

This clone was counted a few times. V and J are TRBV27 and TRBJ1-5; perhaps TRBD1 as D (5 bases). The CDR3 is 16 residues long. The ends were cut back, 2 bases at V and 0 bases at J, with 11 bases in the middle. Germline loops: CDR1 MNHEY, CDR2 SMNVEV (reference sequence). The CDR3 region is CASSLAGQTSNQPQHF. CDR3 nucleotide sequence: TGTGCCAGCAGTTTAGCGGGGCAGACTAGCAATCAGCCCCAGCATTTT.

A few counts support this clone. The rearrangement uses TRBV5-1 and TRBJ2-1; D may be TRBD2 (5 bases). The CDR3 contains 15 residues. Germline lookup yields CDR1 SGHRS and CDR2 YFSETQ. V was cut by 0 bases and J by 8 bases, with 15 bases left in between. This CDR3 reads CASSLALLGSDEQFF. The CDR3 DNA follows: TGCGCCAGCAGCTTGGCATTATTGGGTAGCGATGAGCAGTTCTTC.

In this sample, this clone turned up a few times. The J gene is TRBJ1-5, the V gene TRBV30; 9 nucleotides line up with TRBD1. Trimming cost V 4 bases and J 4 bases; bases outside gene matches: 5. This CDR3 has 14 residues. Per germline, CDR1 GTSNPN and CDR2 SVGIG (reference sequence). The CDR3 here is CAWTPGQGNQPQHF. CDR3 bases: TGTGCCTGGACACCAGGACAGGGGAATCAGCCCCAGCATTTT.

This clone has only a few counts. This chain joins TRBV7-2 and TRBJ2-1; possible D gene TRBD1, 6 bases. The CDR3 has 15 amino acids. With 1 base removed from V and 7 bases from J, the gap between germline ends came to 14 bases. Germline CDR1 is SGHTA and CDR2 is FQGNSA. Here the CDR3 DNA reads TGTGCCAGCAGCTTAGAGGTGGACAGTTCGAATGAGCAGTTCTTC. Its protein product is CASSLEVDSSNEQFF.

This clone was seen more than once but under ten times. The chain links TRBV30 to TRBJ2-5, with a tentative D call TRBD2 (7 bases). This CDR3 region has 12 residues. The germline V and J ends were trimmed by 5 bases and 4 bases, with 11 bases remaining between them. Germline values: CDR1 GTSNPN, CDR2 SVGIG (reference sequence). The CDR3: CAWGAGAETQYF. In DNA form, the CDR3 reads TGTGCCTGGGGGGCGGGGGCAGAGACCCAGTACTTC.

V is TRBV2 and J is TRBJ2-6; no firm D call. Germline V gives CDR1 SNHLY, CDR2 FYNNEI. The CDR3 covers 16 residues. Trimming stripped 0 bases from V and 0 bases from J, with 6 bases between. The CDR3 region has the DNA TGTGCCAGCAGTGAAGCGGGATTCTCTGGGGCCAACGTCCTGACTTTC. It is translated as CASSEAGFSGANVLTF. Supplemented by reference TRBV2 and TRBJ2-6, the full variable domain reads EPEVTQTPSHQVTQMGQEVILRCVPISNHLYFYWYRQILGQKVEFLVSFYNNEISEKSEIFDDQFSVERPDGSNFTLKIRSTKLEDSAMYFCASSEAGFSGANVLTFGAGSRLTVL.

The chain recombines TRBV10-3 with TRBJ2-3; D may be TRBD2 (5 bases). CDR3 length: 12 residues. CDR1 ENHRY and CDR2 SYGVKD come from the germline V gene. Trimming shortened V by 6 bases and J by 5 bases, and 9 bases separated the two germline ends. CDR3 sequence (DNA): TGTGCCATCAGCTCCCGGGAAGATACGCAGTATTTT. It encodes CAISSREDTQYF.

This clone was seen a handful of times. The chain has TRBV19 and TRBJ1-2; 7 nucleotides line up with TRBD1. V shed 7 bases, J shed 1 base, and the junction held 12 bases outside the gene matches. CDR3 length equals 16 residues. Germline-derived CDR1 and CDR2 are LNHDA and SQIVND (reference sequence). The CDR3 here is CASTVAVGGGNYGYTF. CDR3 in DNA: TGTGCCAGTACGGTTGCTGTAGGGGGCGGTAACTATGGCTACACCTTC.

The CDR3 DNA reads TGTGCCAGCAGCTTAGGCCTTAATGCAGGACTAGAGACCCAGTACTTC. It codes for CASSLGLNAGLETQYF. J is TRBJ2-5 and V is TRBV13; D possibly corresponds to TRBD2 (5 bases). The CDR3 extends over 16 amino acids. V shed 0 bases and J shed 4 bases, with 15 bases lying between them. Per the germline V gene, CDR1 is PRHDT and CDR2 is FYEKMQ (reference sequence).

The genes are TRBV27 and TRBJ1-6, with D unclear. V was shortened by 3 bases and J by 7 bases, with 4 bases between the two germline ends. This CDR3 is 12 amino acids long. Germline values: CDR1 MNHEY, CDR2 SMNVEV (reference sequence). CDR3 residues: CASSFRNSPLHF. The CDR3 nucleotides are TGTGCCAGCAGTTTTCGGAATTCACCCCTCCACTTT.

In its sample, this clone was seen a few times. The chain joins TRBV6-5 to TRBJ2-7, with a tentative D call TRBD1 (6 bases). V lost 2 bases, J lost 0 bases, and 11 bases lay in between. The length of the CDR3 is 15 residues. Germline loops: CDR1 MNHEY, CDR2 SVGAGI. The CDR3 loop is CASSYGTIDSYEQYF. The CDR3 coding sequence is TGTGCCAGCAGTTACGGGACAATCGACTCCTACGAGCAGTACTTC.

The J gene is TRBJ1-6, the V gene TRBV7-2; a weak D match, TRBD1 (5 bases). The V end lost 8 bases, the J end lost 4 bases, and 12 bases lay between the germline ends. Germline V CDR1 and CDR2: SGHTA, FQGNSA. The CDR3 is made up of 14 amino acids. The DNA for the CDR3 is TGTGCCAGCCAGGGAAGAGGATATAATTCACCCCTCCACTTT. This gives the protein CASQGRGYNSPLHF.

CDR3 nucleotide sequence: TGCGCCAGCAGCCGTTACAGCTACGAGCAGTACTTC. Residues: CASSRYSYEQYF. The genes are TRBV5-1 and TRBJ2-7; no clear D gene. The V gene lost 4 bases and the J gene lost 3 bases, with 8 bases spanning the gap. Germline CDR1 SGHRS, CDR2 YFSETQ. This CDR3 contains 12 residues.